One sample yielded the 5 T cell receptor beta chains listed below, sequenced in a study of metastatic and nonmetastatic thyroid tumors. TCRdb re-called the PCR reads through MiXCR. This repertoire shows 84,000 or so clones, roughly 8.6% found once; its top ten account for 8.8%. Each patient came to thyroid surgery without any prior treatment (of any kind). The source material was blood. These receptors were collected from a female donor with papillary thyroid cancer or a benign thyroid nodule (not recorded which). Some clones in this sample may be carry-over from other donors' samples.

The rearrangement links TRBV9 to TRBJ2-7, with 9 positions matching TRBD2. With 0 bases clipped from V and 7 bases from J, the junction kept 8 bases outside the gene matches. Looked up from germline, CDR1 is SGDLS and CDR2 is YYNGEE. The CDR3 is 15 amino acids. CDR3 sequence: CASSVGLAGAVEQYF. Here the CDR3 DNA reads TGTGCCAGCAGCGTAGGGTTAGCGGGGGCGGTGGAGCAGTACTTC.

This clone was found a few times. Given a much more abundant clone one base away, this may be a read error. CDR3 amino acids: CASRGTGGKEIYGYTF. The CDR3 DNA reads as TGTGCCAGCAGAGGGACAGGGGGCAAGGAAATCTATGGCTACACCTTC. This chain links TRBV9 with TRBJ1-2; TRBD1 aligns across 12 bases. Germline V gene lookup returns CDR1 SGDLS and CDR2 YYNGEE. This CDR3 is built from 16 residues. Trimming removed 5 bases from V and 4 bases from J; junction bases left unmatched: 9.

In this sample, this clone turned up a few times. One base away lies a much larger clone, so this may be a sequencing read error. The rearrangement uses TRBV6-1 and TRBJ2-1, with a tentative D call TRBD1 (6 bases). CDR3 size: 16 residues. V dropped 7 bases and J dropped 9 bases, with 25 bases sitting between them. Germline V gene sequence: CDR1 MNHNS, CDR2 SASEGT. CDR3 residues: CASTIRGTWAGGEQFF. CDR3 sequence (DNA): TGTGCCAGCACTATACGTGGGACATGGGCAGGCGGTGAGCAGTTCTTC.

On this clone itself: A much more abundant neighbour one base away suggests this may be a read error. The chain employs TRBV29-1 and TRBJ1-1; no firm D call. The V end lost 3 bases, the J end lost 0 bases, and 5 bases lay between the germline ends. Germline lookup yields CDR1 SQVTM and CDR2 ANQGSEA. CDR3 length: 12 amino acids. Here the CDR3 DNA reads TGCAGCGTTGAGAACGTGAACACTGAAGCTTTCTTT. Protein product: CSVENVNTEAFF.

This clone was seen ten or more times. The chain carries TRBV5-6 and TRBJ1-3; D not resolved. This CDR3 comprises 14 residues. The germline CDR1 and CDR2 sequences are SGHDT and YYEEEE. V was shortened by 0 bases and J by 5 bases, with 9 bases between the two germline ends. CDR3 in DNA: TGTGCCAGCAGCTTGGGCAGTTACCGAAACACCATATATTTT. Encoded protein: CASSLGSYRNTIYF.